Shown below are 27 T cell receptor beta chains from a single sample sequenced in a study of blood T cell repertoires in COVID-19. Measured with immunoSEQ multiplex PCR; TCRdb has only the in-frame clones, and not every one. This sample has 400,000 to 500,000 clones; around nine tenths occur once, and the top ten carry approximately 1.5%. The sample taken for sequencing was PBMCs or T cells enriched from blood (not recorded which). The receptors here all came from a woman younger than 35 who had been exposed to COVID-19.

The J gene is TRBJ1-1, the V gene TRBV18, with no clear D. In germline, CDR1 is KGHSH, CDR2 LQKENI. The CDR3 length is 15 residues. V was clipped by 0 bases and J by 0 bases, with 8 bases between them. The CDR3 here is CASSPPLLLNTEAFF. CDR3 nucleotides: TGTGCCAGCTCACCACCTCTCCTACTGAACACTGAAGCTTTCTTT.

The chain joins TRBV2 to TRBJ1-6; the D gene is possibly TRBD1 (5 bases). Trimming removed 7 bases at V and 0 bases at J, with 16 bases between. The CDR3 length is 17 residues. Germline loops: CDR1 SNHLY, CDR2 FYNNEI. CDR3 residues: CASTGHLLGSYNSPLHF. The DNA for the CDR3 is TGTGCCAGCACCGGACACTTACTGGGCTCCTATAATTCACCCCTCCACTTT.

This clone has just one count. The chain combines TRBV30 with TRBJ1-1; D is unresolved. The V end lost 3 bases, the J end lost 1 base, and 6 bases lay between the germline ends. Germline V gene lookup returns CDR1 GTSNPN and CDR2 SVGIG (reference sequence). The length of the CDR3 is 12 residues. CDR3 DNA sequence: TGTGCCTGGAGCAGGCGGAACACTGAAGCTTTCTTT. Its translation is CAWSRRNTEAFF.

This chain connects TRBV10-3 to TRBJ1-1; 9 positions agree with TRBD1. This CDR3 is 14 amino acids long. Germline trimming cut 6 bases from V and 0 bases from J; bases unmatched to any gene: 2. Per the germline V gene, CDR1 is ENHRY and CDR2 is SYGVKD. This CDR3 is CAIRGTGLNTEAFF. The CDR3 DNA reads TGTGCCATCAGGGGGACAGGGCTGAACACTGAAGCTTTCTTT.

The genes are TRBV7-8 and TRBJ2-1; possible D gene TRBD2, 6 bases. The CDR3 loop spans 15 amino acids. Germline CDR1 SGHVS, CDR2 FQNEAQ. The germline V and J ends were trimmed by 11 bases and 5 bases, with 22 bases remaining between them. This CDR3 reads CAGSAGTAWDNEQFF. CDR3 nucleotides: TGTGCCGGGTCAGCGGGCACAGCGTGGGACAATGAGCAGTTCTTC. The full variable domain, in which reference TRBV7-8 and TRBJ2-1 provide the parts outside the CDR3, is GAGVSQSPRYKVAKRGQDVALRCDPISGHVSLFWYQQALGQGPEFLTYFQNEAQLDKSGLPSDRFFAERPEGSVSTLKIQRTQQEDSAVYLCAGSAGTAWDNEQFFGPGTRLTVL.

This chain links TRBV7-2 with TRBJ2-7; D might be TRBD1 (5 bases). The CDR3 has 13 residues. Germline CDR1 is SGHTA and CDR2 is FQGNSA. V gave up 5 bases and J gave up 6 bases, with 14 bases separating them. Here the CDR3 reads CASSPDKVSEQYF. The CDR3 DNA follows: TGTGCCAGCAGCCCGGACAAAGTCAGCGAGCAGTACTTC.

This chain connects TRBV7-3 to TRBJ2-3; 15 bases agree with TRBD2. The CDR3 extends over 15 amino acids. Germline V gene lookup returns CDR1 SGHTA and CDR2 FQGTGA. The V and J ends lost 6 bases and 4 bases, in that order; junction bases with no gene match: 2. Here the CDR3 DNA reads TGTGCCAGCAGTGGACTAGCGGGGGGGCCAGATACGCAGTATTTT. This translates into CASSGLAGGPDTQYF.

The V and J genes are TRBV23-1 and TRBJ1-2; D is unclear. TRBV23-1 is placed among ORFs of uncertain function. V was pared by 0 bases and J by 2 bases, with 7 bases between. This CDR3 is built from 14 residues. The CDR3 DNA is TGCGCCAGCAGTCAATCGATACAGAACTATGGCTACACCTTC. Protein: CASSQSIQNYGYTF.

The table lists this clone with a count of one. This chain connects TRBV27 to TRBJ2-7; tentative D call: TRBD1 (6 bases). Deletions cut 0 bases from V and 3 bases from J, with 6 bases between. The CDR3 length is 13 residues. Germline V gene sequence: CDR1 MNHEY, CDR2 SMNVEV (reference sequence). The CDR3 loop is CASSLSTGYEQYF. CDR3 sequence (DNA): TGTGCCAGCAGTTTATCGACAGGCTACGAGCAGTACTTC.

The gene calls are TRBV27 and TRBJ1-3; perhaps TRBD1 as D (6 bases). This CDR3 has 15 residues. V lost 4 bases to trimming and J lost 0 bases, with 10 bases between them. Germline V CDR1 and CDR2: MNHEY, SMNVEV (reference sequence). In DNA, the CDR3 is TGTGCCAGCAGTTCGGACAGACACTCTGGAAACACCATATATTTT. Encoded protein: CASSSDRHSGNTIYF.

J is TRBJ1-2 and V is TRBV28; 7 bases are shared with TRBD1. Germline V gene data show CDR1 as MDHEN and CDR2 as SYDVKM. The CDR3 length is 13 residues. The V gene end was trimmed by 7 bases and the J gene end by 5 bases; junction bases not matched to a gene: 7. The CDR3 protein is CASTQGGRYGYTF. DNA for the CDR3: TGTGCCAGCACTCAGGGGGGAAGATATGGCTACACCTTC.

The chain's CDR3 is CASSHGTSGTTYEQYF. CDR3 nucleotide sequence: TGCGCCAGCAGCCACGGGACTAGCGGGACCACCTACGAGCAGTACTTC. The chain employs TRBV4-1 and TRBJ2-7; 13 nucleotides match TRBD2. The CDR3 consists of 16 residues. The germline gives CDR1 MGHRA, CDR2 YSYEKL. The trim removed 3 bases at V and 2 bases at J, leaving 4 bases unmatched.

The chain couples TRBV19 to TRBJ2-1; D is perhaps TRBD1 (5 bases). The germline CDR1 and CDR2 sequences are LNHDA and SQIVND (reference sequence). The CDR3 extends over 12 amino acids. V dropped 0 bases and J dropped 14 bases, with 11 bases sitting between them. Here the CDR3 DNA reads TGTGCCAGTAGTATAGATCTGGCAGGGAAGTTCTTC. Its protein product is CASSIDLAGKFF. Variable domain in full (rest from reference TRBV19 and TRBJ2-1): DGGITQSPKYLFRKEGQNVTLSCEQNLNHDAMYWYRQDPGQGLRLIYYSQIVNDFQKGDIAEGYSVSREKKESFPLTVTSAQKNPTAFYLCASSIDLAGKFFGPGTRLTVL.

V is TRBV5-6 and J is TRBJ1-1; a possible D gene is TRBD1 (6 bases). The CDR3 loop spans 14 amino acids. V dropped 4 bases and J dropped 3 bases, with 13 bases sitting between them. Germline V gene lookup returns CDR1 SGHDT and CDR2 YYEEEE. Here the CDR3 DNA reads TGTGCCAGCAGCCTCCTGGACAGAGACACTGAAGCTTTCTTT. The encoded protein is CASSLLDRDTEAFF.

Worth noting for this clone: Other DNA sequences from this sample encode an identical CDR3 as well. The chain links TRBV29-1 to TRBJ2-7; TRBD1 matches at 8 bases. The J segment lost 3 bases and the V segment lost 7 bases, leaving 2 bases of the junction unmatched. Germline loops: CDR1 SQVTM, CDR2 ANQGSEA. The CDR3 runs 11 residues. The CDR3 DNA follows: TGCAGCGCAGGACAGGGCTACGAGCAGTACTTC. Protein: CSAGQGYEQYF.

The rearrangement links TRBV25-1 to TRBJ2-1; the match to TRBD2 covers 7 bases. CDR1 is MGHDK and CDR2 is SYGVNS in the germline V gene. The J segment lost 8 bases and the V segment lost 10 bases, leaving 11 bases of the junction unmatched. CDR3 size: 13 residues. The CDR3 loop reads CATLGEGPYEQFF. The DNA for the CDR3 is TGTGCCACCCTGGGGGAGGGCCCTTATGAGCAGTTCTTC.

This sequence joins TRBV28 and TRBJ1-2; the D is unclear. The germline V and J ends were trimmed by 1 base and 5 bases, with 11 bases remaining between them. This CDR3 has 14 residues. Germline CDR1 and CDR2: MDHEN and SYDVKM. The CDR3 loop reads CASSLLVTGYGYTF. CDR3 coding DNA: TGTGCCAGCAGTTTATTGGTCACTGGTTATGGCTACACCTTC.

DNA of the CDR3: TGTGCCAGCAGCTTAGAAAGGACAGACCTCCGCTACACCTTC. Translating it yields CASSLERTDLRYTF. The chain couples TRBV11-2 to TRBJ1-2; maybe TRBD1 (6 bases). The CDR3 has 14 amino acids. The V end lost 0 bases, the J end lost 9 bases, and 14 bases lay between the germline ends. Germline assignment: CDR1 SGHAT and CDR2 FQNNGV.

This clone has more than one count but fewer than ten. The V call is TRBV4-1, the J call TRBJ1-1; 8 bases are shared with TRBD1. This CDR3 is 13 amino acids long. J lost 4 bases, V lost 3 bases, and 1 base had no gene match. Germline CDR1 reads MGHRA; CDR2 reads YSYEKL. CDR3 nucleotide sequence: TGCGCCAGCAGCCATGACAGGGGCACTGAAGCTTTCTTT. This translates into CASSHDRGTEAFF.

The V call is TRBV30, the J call TRBJ1-2; possibly TRBD1 for D (5 bases). This CDR3 comprises 13 residues. From germline, CDR1 is GTSNPN and CDR2 SVGIG (reference sequence). V lost 2 bases to trimming and J lost 4 bases, with 11 bases between them. Here the CDR3 reads CAWSPTVPYGYTF. The CDR3 coding sequence is TGTGCCTGGAGTCCGACAGTCCCCTATGGCTACACCTTC.

Turning to this clone: Other DNA sequences in the sample encode the same CDR3. The rearrangement joins TRBV18 to TRBJ2-5; perhaps TRBD1 as D (6 bases). Germline V gene data show CDR1 as KGHSH and CDR2 as LQKENI. This CDR3 region has 13 residues. V was shortened by 3 bases and J by 1 base, with 6 bases between the two germline ends. The CDR3 loop reads CASSPDSQETQYF. The DNA of the CDR3 is TGTGCCAGCTCACCGGACAGCCAAGAGACCCAGTACTTC.

The gene calls are TRBV29-1 and TRBJ1-1; tentatively, D is TRBD1 (5 bases). Per the germline V gene, CDR1 is SQVTM and CDR2 is ANQGSEA. CDR3 length equals 14 residues. V was trimmed by 6 bases and J by 4 bases, leaving 18 bases between them. CDR3: CSVTASGGGTEAFF. CDR3 DNA sequence: TGCAGCGTGACGGCTTCCGGGGGGGGCACTGAAGCTTTCTTT.

This chain connects TRBV7-9 to TRBJ2-1; a weak D match, TRBD1 (5 bases). This CDR3 is built from 15 residues. Per germline, CDR1 SEHNR and CDR2 FQNEAQ (reference sequence). Deletions cut 5 bases from V and 3 bases from J, with 14 bases between. The CDR3 bases are TGTGCCAGCAGCATGCGGCAGGGCTACTACAATGAGCAGTTCTTC. This codes for CASSMRQGYYNEQFF.

The chain combines TRBV12-5 with TRBJ2-1; 12 bases fit TRBD2. V trimming: 5 bases; J trimming: 6 bases; junction bases outside the gene matches: 11. The germline gives CDR1 LGHNT, CDR2 FRNRAP. This CDR3 is 17 amino acids long. CDR3 nucleotide sequence: TGTGCTAGTGGTCCAAGGACTAGCGGGGTTCGCCTCAATGAGCAGTTCTTC. It yields the protein CASGPRTSGVRLNEQFF.

This sequence joins TRBV4-1 and TRBJ2-1; 10 nucleotides agree with TRBD2. V lost 5 bases, J lost 7 bases, and 14 bases stayed unmatched. This CDR3 contains 17 residues. Germline CDR1 is MGHRA and CDR2 is YSYEKL. The CDR3 spells CASSYPPLAGVWNEQFF. DNA of the CDR3: TGCGCCAGCAGCTACCCCCCGCTAGCGGGAGTTTGGAATGAGCAGTTCTTC.

The chain couples TRBV4-2 to TRBJ2-2, with a possible D match to TRBD2 (5 bases). V dropped 4 bases and J dropped 1 base, with 7 bases sitting between them. Germline CDR1 and CDR2: LGHNA and YNFKEQ. This CDR3 contains 14 residues. CDR3 sequence reads: CASSPAGNTGELFF. In DNA, the CDR3 is TGTGCCAGCAGCCCCGCGGGGAACACCGGGGAGCTGTTTTTT.

The V gene is TRBV28, the J gene TRBJ1-1; TRBD1 might be the D (6 bases). The CDR3 length is 12 residues. Germline CDR1 MDHEN, CDR2 SYDVKM. The ends were cut back, 8 bases at V and 7 bases at J, with 14 bases in the middle. The CDR3 reads CASGGGLHEAFF. The CDR3 coding sequence is TGTGCCAGCGGGGGCGGATTACATGAAGCTTTCTTT. The full variable domain, rest sourced from reference TRBV28 and TRBJ1-1, is DVKVTQSSRYLVKRTGEKVFLECVQDMDHENMFWYRQDPGLGLRLIYFSYDVKMKEKGDIPEGYSVSREKKERFSLILESASTNQTSMYLCASGGGLHEAFFGQGTRLTVV.